The present entry profiles one T cell receptor (beta chain) with its context. Original handling: It was from reference gene primer amplification that nucleated cell counts were estimated. Profiled with immunoSEQ multiplex PCR; TCRdb holds only in-frame clones, not every one. That table supplies the V and J calls and clone size; D and trimming were determined from the DNA. The repertoire holds about 87,000 clones, with around 80% as singletons. These data belong to a study of blood T cell repertoires in COVID-19. Looking at the study overall: Acute and convalescent COVID-19 samples came from the United States, Italy and Spain. Sources were T cells, B-cell-depleted T cells, or PBMCs; the material itself was cDNA or gDNA.

Germline V gene lookup returns CDR1 MNHEY and CDR2 SVGAGI. J gave up 2 bases and V 4 bases, and 3 bases lay outside the gene matches. The CDR3 runs 15 residues. This receptor was identified in a woman older than 75 with active or convalescent COVID-19. The chain has TRBV6-5 and TRBJ2-1, with 9 bases identical to TRBD2. Sequencing used peripheral blood. The CDR3 is CASSSTSGAYNEQFF. In DNA, the CDR3 is TGTGCCAGCAGTTCGACTAGCGGAGCCTACAATGAGCAGTTCTTC.